The T cell receptor (beta chain) described here comes from a study of blood T cell repertoires in COVID-19. Study-level information: Collection of acute and convalescent COVID-19 samples took place in the United States, Italy and Spain. The analysed material was cDNA or gDNA that came from T cells, B-cell-depleted T cells, or PBMCs.

Per the authors' pipeline: Researchers report that nucleated cell counts were estimated from reference gene primer amplification. The protocol was immunoSEQ multiplex PCR, while the TCRdb copy is restricted to in-frame clones and leaves out a portion. V and J calls and clone size come straight from that table; D and trimming were deduced from the DNA. The table records 65,000 to 85,000 clones, 65% to 85% of them present only once. V dropped 6 bases and J dropped 1; count of bases not matched to a gene: 11. CDR1 SNHLY and CDR2 FYNNEI come from the germline V gene. The CDR3 extends over 17 amino acids. This clone was seen a handful of times.

The V gene is TRBV2, the J gene TRBJ1-5; 8 bases match TRBD1. The clonotype originates from a man aged 50-60 years with active COVID-19. The material sequenced was peripheral blood. CDR3 residues: CASRGQVLPWSNQPQHF. CDR3 nucleotides: TGTGCCAGCAGGGGACAGGTCCTCCCTTGGAGCAATCAGCCCCAGCATTTT.